The entry below gives a single T cell receptor beta chain sequence along with its context. Its specificity is not known. The junction departs from the called germline gene at one end, perhaps through a read error. The data originate from a study of CD8+ T cells in alopecia areata. Study-level background: The protocol delivered tofacitinib for 6 to 18 months, then withdrew it for 6 months.

The authors extracted RNA and reverse transcribed it into cDNA as the sequencing template. The assay was immunoSEQ multiplex PCR, and TCRdb's table has in-frame clones only and misses some. The table includes roughly 170,000 clones, around three fifths detected once. Notes on the study in general: Researchers reported that TCR sharing among patients proved less clear than in mice, possibly HLA-linked.

The CDR3 is 11 residues long. Germline CDR1 is DFQATT and CDR2 is SNEGSKA (reference sequence). The starting material was CD4+ T cells sorted from blood, obtained at week 0. The TCR was taken from a human donor with alopecia areata. This sequence joins TRBV20-1 and TRBJ1-4, with D unresolved. The CDR3 DNA reads as TGCAGTGCTGACTTTCAAGGGCCCCCGGTTTTT. This codes for CSADFQGPPVF.